The 31 T cell receptor beta chains reported below all come from one sample, sequenced in a study of T-cell reconstitution after alpha-beta-depleted transplantation in children. Preparation of the TCRbeta library involved a method that used unique molecular identifiers. TCRdb recomputed calls from the PCR reads with MiXCR, one row per CDR3 protein. The sample has approximately 640,000 distinct CDR3 sequences, roughly 17% seen once; the top ten hold approximately 1%. Specimen: PBMCs from the stem cell graft donor, collected from the stem cell graft. These receptors were collected from a human donor who donated a stem cell graft to a child with acute myeloid leukemia.

This clonotype occurred many times. The chain links TRBV29-1 to TRBJ1-2; D remains ambiguous. The CDR3 covers 10 residues. In germline, CDR1 is SQVTM, CDR2 ANQGSEA. The CDR3 DNA reads as TGCAGTCGAGGTAACTATGGCTACACCTTC. This translates into CSRGNYGYTF.

This clonotype has at least ten counts. This chain connects TRBV9 to TRBJ1-1, with 7 bases aligning to TRBD1. Unmatched junction bases numbered 8, after V lost 4 bases and J lost 8 bases. Germline loops: CDR1 SGDLS, CDR2 YYNGEE. The CDR3 sequence is 13 residues long. This chain's CDR3 is CASSKRTGDEAFF. CDR3 sequence (DNA): TGTGCCAGCAGCAAGCGGACAGGAGACGAAGCTTTCTTT. Full variable domain (rest looked up from reference TRBV9 and TRBJ1-1): DSGVTQTPKHLITATGQRVTLRCSPRSGDLSVYWYQQSLDQGLQFLIQYYNGEERAKGNILERFSAQQFPDLHSELNLSSLELGDSALYFCASSKRTGDEAFFGQGTRLTVV.

V gene TRBV15 combines with J gene TRBJ2-1; 7 bases line up with TRBD1. This CDR3 region has 14 residues. V gave up 6 bases and J gave up 5 bases; unmatched junction bases: 7. CDR1 is LNHNV and CDR2 is YYDKDF in the germline V gene (reference sequence). CDR3 region: CATRNRGLHNEQFF. The DNA of the CDR3 is TGTGCCACCAGGAACAGGGGCCTCCACAATGAGCAGTTCTTC.

The chain uses TRBV20-1 and TRBJ2-1; TRBD2 matches 7 bases. Germline V gene data show CDR1 as DFQATT and CDR2 as SNEGSKA (reference sequence). The junction had 9 bases not matched to a gene; V was cut back by 6 bases and J by 4 bases. This CDR3 contains 14 residues. CDR3 in DNA: TGCAGTGCGATGGGGGGGATTACATACAATGAGCAGTTCTTC. Its translation: CSAMGGITYNEQFF.

This clonotype was seen at least ten times. The chain links TRBV7-2 to TRBJ2-3; TRBD2 aligns across 7 bases. The CDR3 sequence is 15 residues long. Germline-derived CDR1 and CDR2 are SGHTA and FQGNSA. Trimming at V came to 1 base and at J to 1 base, leaving 2 bases not matched to a gene. CDR3 amino acids: CASSLESGGTDTQYF. The CDR3 DNA reads TGTGCCAGCAGCTTAGAGAGCGGGGGCACAGATACGCAGTATTTT.

This clonotype appeared many times. V usage is TRBV20-1 and J usage is TRBJ2-7; 10 bases are shared with TRBD1. CDR3 length: 15 amino acids. V shed 0 bases and J 7 bases; nucleotides not matched to a gene: 9. CDR1 is DFQATT and CDR2 is SNEGSKA in the germline V gene (reference sequence). CDR3: CSARDRDRGTREQYF. The CDR3 DNA sequence: TGCAGTGCTAGAGATCGGGACAGGGGAACTCGGGAGCAGTACTTC.

This clonotype was picked up many times. V usage is TRBV20-1 and J usage is TRBJ1-1; 7 positions match TRBD1. With 6 bases clipped from V and 2 bases from J, the junction kept 9 bases outside the gene matches. The CDR3 covers 14 residues. The germline CDR1 and CDR2 sequences are DFQATT and SNEGSKA (reference sequence). DNA of the CDR3: TGCAGTGCCGAGGGGGGACAGTATAACACTGAAGCTTTCTTT. Its protein is CSAEGGQYNTEAFF.

This clonotype occurred a few times. The rearrangement links TRBV7-9 to TRBJ1-4, with D tentatively TRBD1 (5 bases). V dropped 5 bases and J dropped 4 bases, with 14 bases sitting between them. The V gene's germline CDR1 is SEHNR and CDR2 FQNEAQ (reference sequence). The CDR3 runs 15 residues. The CDR3 DNA is TGTGCCAGCAGCCTTTTGATGACAGATAATGAAAAACTGTTTTTT. Its translation: CASSLLMTDNEKLFF.

V and J are TRBV12-2 and TRBJ2-7. TRBV12-2 is labeled a pseudogene. This CDR3 is built from 19 residues. The chain's CDR3 is CASRLAQMGLAESNYEQYF. CDR3 sequence (DNA): TGTGCAAGTCGCTTAGCCCAAATGGGACTAGCAGAATCTAACTACGAGCAGTACTTC.

This clonotype was picked up many times. The rearrangement links TRBV30 to TRBJ2-3; 10 positions match TRBD2. Germline CDR1 and CDR2: GTSNPN and SVGIG (reference sequence). CDR3 length: 19 residues. V shed 0 bases, J shed 1 base, and the junction held 13 bases outside the gene matches. CDR3 DNA sequence: TGTGCCTGGAGTGTACCACTAGCGGGGCGAAGGCACGGCACAGATACGCAGTATTTT. It codes for CAWSVPLAGRRHGTDTQYF.

This clonotype has at least ten counts. The chain combines TRBV20-1 with TRBJ1-1, with D maybe TRBD1 (6 bases). CDR1 and CDR2 (germline): DFQATT, SNEGSKA (reference sequence). The germline V and J ends were trimmed by 5 bases and 1 base, with 11 bases remaining between them. CDR3 size: 13 residues. Here the CDR3 DNA reads TGCAGTGCTTCCGAGGGACAGAACACTGAAGCTTTCTTT. As protein: CSASEGQNTEAFF.

This clonotype was observed many times. This sequence joins TRBV20-1 and TRBJ2-5; D unresolved. Germline CDR1 DFQATT, CDR2 SNEGSKA (reference sequence). The V gene lost 0 bases and the J gene lost 2 bases, with 13 bases spanning the gap. CDR3 length: 15 residues. The CDR3 sequence: CSARDRAEEQETQYF. The CDR3 DNA is TGCAGTGCTAGAGATCGGGCAGAGGAACAAGAGACCCAGTACTTC.

In its sample, this clonotype was seen many times. This sequence joins TRBV7-2 and TRBJ1-2, with 10 bases that match TRBD1. The CDR3 covers 16 residues. The V gene end was trimmed by 2 bases and the J gene end by 8 bases; junction bases not matched to a gene: 11. Germline lookup yields CDR1 SGHTA and CDR2 FQGNSA. DNA of the CDR3: TGTGCCAGCAGCTTAACGCTGGGGACAGGGGCGGTCGGCTACACCTTC. Translating gives CASSLTLGTGAVGYTF.

The chain is built from TRBV5-1 and TRBJ2-5, with 12 bases matching TRBD2. After removal of 3 bases from V and 2 bases from J, the junction contained 5 bases not matched to a gene. CDR1 is SGHRS, CDR2 YFSETQ, per germline. The CDR3 is 16 residues long. CDR3: CASSSLAGGPQETQYF. CDR3 DNA: TGCGCCAGCAGCTCACTAGCGGGAGGTCCTCAAGAGACCCAGTACTTC.

The chain has TRBV5-1 and TRBJ2-7, with unresolved D. This CDR3 comprises 12 residues. Germline V CDR1 and CDR2: SGHRS, YFSETQ. Trimming took 1 base from V and 5 from J, leaving 7 bases between them. DNA for the CDR3: TGCGCCAGCAGCTTGATCCGGGACGAGCAGTACTTC. Its translation: CASSLIRDEQYF.

There are a few counts of this clonotype. V is TRBV20-1 and J is TRBJ2-1; D could derive from TRBD1 or TRBD2 (5 bases each). Trimming pared 5 bases from V and 0 bases from J, leaving 20 bases between. From germline, CDR1 is DFQATT and CDR2 SNEGSKA (reference sequence). This CDR3 spans 17 amino acids. The CDR3 DNA sequence: TGCAGTGCTCGACCCCTTTCCGGGACCTCCTCCTACAATGAGCAGTTCTTC. This encodes CSARPLSGTSSYNEQFF.

The sample holds many counts of this clonotype. The chain combines TRBV6-5 with TRBJ2-1; the D gene is possibly TRBD1 (6 bases). V was cut by 0 bases and J by 4 bases, with 13 bases left in between. Germline assignment: CDR1 MNHEY and CDR2 SVGAGI. The CDR3 is made up of 16 amino acids. The CDR3 DNA is TGTGCCAGCAGTTACTCCTCAGGAACAGGGTACAATGAGCAGTTCTTC. Its translation: CASSYSSGTGYNEQFF.

With respect to this clonotype: A clone one base away is much larger, so this may be a read error. This rearrangement joins TRBV12-3 or TRBV12-4 to TRBJ1-5; 9 bases fit TRBD1. Trimming at V came to 6 bases and at J to 2 bases, leaving 5 bases not matched to a gene. The CDR3 contains 15 residues. DNA for the CDR3: TGTGCCAGCAGGTTGACAGGGGGAGGCAATCAGCCCCAGCATTTT. Its translation: CASRLTGGGNQPQHF.

The V gene is TRBV7-9, the J gene TRBJ2-1; possibly TRBD1 for D (5 bases). CDR1 is SEHNR and CDR2 is FQNEAQ in the germline V gene (reference sequence). With 4 bases removed from V and 9 bases from J, the gap between germline ends came to 13 bases. The CDR3 runs to 13 residues. The CDR3 DNA reads TGTGCCAGCAGCTACCAGGGAAGAACTGAGCAGTTCTTC. This sequence encodes CASSYQGRTEQFF.

In the case of this clonotype: Given a much more abundant clone one base away, this may be a read error. CDR3 bases: TGCAGTGCTGGACAGGGTTTGGGAGGTGGAAACAGTCAGTACTTC. Translation gives CSAGQGLGGGNSQYF. This chain uses TRBV20-1 with TRBJ2-4, with 8 bases that match TRBD1. The CDR3 is 15 residues long. Germline CDR1 DFQATT, CDR2 SNEGSKA (reference sequence).

In its sample, this clonotype was seen many times. The V call is TRBV20-1, the J call TRBJ1-5; D is unresolved. The CDR3 is made up of 14 amino acids. From germline, CDR1 is DFQATT and CDR2 SNEGSKA (reference sequence). Trimming pared 3 bases from V and 3 bases from J, leaving 12 bases between. CDR3 sequence: CSASWQSINQPQHF. CDR3 nucleotide sequence: TGCAGTGCTAGCTGGCAGAGTATCAATCAGCCCCAGCATTTT.

This clonotype was seen repeatedly, ten times or more. This sequence joins TRBV20-1 and TRBJ2-7; D remains ambiguous. V was pared by 1 base and J by 3 bases, with 16 bases between. Looked up from germline, CDR1 is DFQATT and CDR2 is SNEGSKA (reference sequence). The CDR3 extends over 15 amino acids. The CDR3 DNA is TGCAGTGCTAGAGGGGTCGAACAGTCGCACTACGAGCAGTACTTC. Translation: CSARGVEQSHYEQYF.

The V gene is TRBV20-1, the J gene TRBJ2-5; 7 bases match TRBD2. The germline CDR1 and CDR2 sequences are DFQATT and SNEGSKA (reference sequence). J was trimmed by 6 bases and V by 5 bases; bases with no gene match: 15. The CDR3 contains 15 residues. In DNA, the CDR3 is TGCAGTGCTTCTCCCCTTAGTGCGGGGGAACAGACCCAGTACTTC. It yields the protein CSASPLSAGEQTQYF.

This sequence joins TRBV15 and TRBJ1-5; D remains ambiguous. CDR3 length: 13 amino acids. V lost 1 base to trimming and J lost 5 bases, with 6 bases between them. Per germline, CDR1 LNHNV and CDR2 YYDKDF (reference sequence). CDR3: CATSRGRYQPQHF. The DNA of the CDR3 is TGTGCCACCAGCAGAGGTCGCTATCAGCCCCAGCATTTT.

This clonotype occurred many times. The rearrangement uses TRBV7-7 and TRBJ2-3; TRBD2 agrees at 10 bases. Germline V gives CDR1 SSHAT, CDR2 FNYEAQ (reference sequence). With V trimmed by 5 bases and J by 0 bases, 2 bases remained unmatched. This CDR3 contains 15 residues. The CDR3 loop reads CASSRSGGSTDTQYF. The CDR3 region has the DNA TGTGCCAGCAGCCGTAGCGGGGGGAGCACAGATACGCAGTATTTT.

This clonotype was observed once. The V and J genes are TRBV5-1 and TRBJ2-1; TRBD2 agrees at 11 bases. Germline V gives CDR1 SGHRS, CDR2 YFSETQ. V lost 1 base and J lost 10; bases outside the gene matches: 10. The CDR3 runs to 16 residues. The CDR3 loop is CASSLKLAGGPDEQFF. In nucleotides, the CDR3 is TGCGCCAGCAGCTTGAAGCTAGCGGGGGGCCCCGACGAGCAGTTCTTC. The whole variable domain, filled in from reference TRBV5-1 and TRBJ2-1, reads KAGVTQTPRYLIKTRGQQVTLSCSPISGHRSVSWYQQTPGQGLQFLFEYFSETQRNKGNFPGRFSGRQFSNSRSEMNVSTLELGDSALYLCASSLKLAGGPDEQFFGPGTRLTVL.

This clonotype has at least ten counts. At one of its ends the junction is not consistent with the germline gene, which may arise from a read error. This chain uses TRBV15 with TRBJ2-2; D is uncertain. The V gene's germline CDR1 is LNHNV and CDR2 YYDKDF (reference sequence). The CDR3 is made up of 15 amino acids. CDR3: CATSLDNRRTGELFF. Here the CDR3 DNA reads TGTGCTACCAGCCTCGACAACAGACGAACCGGGGAGCTGTTTTTT.

This clonotype has ten or more counts. The V and J genes are TRBV6-4 and TRBJ2-2; D is undetermined. Germline CDR1 and CDR2: MRHNA and SNTAGT. Between the trimmed V and J ends, which lost 3 bases and 0 bases, there was a span of 2 bases. The CDR3 length is 13 residues. The CDR3 loop is CASSEANTGELFF. In DNA form, the CDR3 reads TGTGCCAGCAGTGAAGCGAACACCGGGGAGCTGTTTTTT.

This clonotype was counted many times. V gene TRBV6-1 combines with J gene TRBJ2-7; TRBD1 agrees at 7 bases. V was pared by 4 bases and J by 3 bases, with 9 bases of the junction left unmatched. Germline CDR1 is MNHNS and CDR2 is SASEGT. There are 15 residues in the CDR3. This CDR3 reads CASSVTGVHDYEQYV. The CDR3 coding sequence is TGTGCCAGCAGTGTCACAGGGGTCCACGACTACGAGCAGTACGTC.

This rearrangement joins TRBV20-1 to TRBJ1-6; 8 nucleotides line up with TRBD1. Germline V gene lookup returns CDR1 DFQATT and CDR2 SNEGSKA (reference sequence). The length of the CDR3 is 13 residues. Unmatched junction bases numbered 3, after V lost 4 bases and J lost 7 bases. Here the CDR3 DNA reads TGCAGTGCTAAAGGACAGGGCAATTCACCCCTCCACTTT. As protein: CSAKGQGNSPLHF.

This clonotype was detected a few times. V usage is TRBV11-3 and J usage is TRBJ2-5, with a possible D match to TRBD2 (6 bases). CDR3 size: 15 residues. V was clipped by 0 bases and J by 2 bases, with 10 bases between them. Looked up from germline, CDR1 is SGHNT and CDR2 is YENEEA. CDR3 sequence reads: CASSLEGLRQETQYF. The CDR3 nucleotides are TGTGCCAGCAGCTTAGAGGGACTGAGGCAAGAGACCCAGTACTTC.